This TCR beta chain was recorded in a study of blood T cell repertoires in COVID-19 (dated by TCRdb to between 2020 and 2021). A note on the overall study: Samples covering the acute and convalescent phases of COVID-19 were provided by collaborators in the United States, Italy and Spain. The material from the prospective study consisted of cDNA or gDNA derived from T cells, B-cell-depleted T cells, or PBMCs. The dataset comprised deeply sampled blood TCRbeta repertoires from subjects exposed to, actively infected with, or recovered from COVID-19. The repertoires were made available in a free public database intended to serve as a resource for research on the immune response to SARS-CoV-2. Samples came from the ongoing ImmuneRACE study (first 160 participants) plus 1,254 subjects from 6 global collaborators. Nearly every sample came with metadata listing a de-identified subject ID, COVID-19 status, age in years and sex. HLA class I and class II types, where available, came from metadata supplied by the sample provider rather than from assay-based typing. What the research found in general, with its limitations: How much clinical and demographic metadata was included differed by source and by participant, and the metadata was provided uncurated.

Another Seattle source contributed samples from volunteer blood donors who had recovered from COVID-19. Each collaborating institution followed its own protocols to collect whole blood in K2EDTA tubes. For TCRbeta analysis, collaborators shipped samples in one of three forms: frozen whole blood, isolated PBMCs, or DNA extracted from either of those sample types. After removal of 4 bases from V and 5 bases from J, the junction retains 10 bases not matched to a gene. The CDR3, from cysteine to phenylalanine, totals 15 residues. The read is trimmed to its CDR3 DNA, 45 bases read in frame from base 1. CDR1 SGDLS and CDR2 YYNGEE were looked up in the germline V gene. Comments on this clone: Its recognized antigen is unknown. No base quality information exists; no much larger clone differs at one position.

The immunoSEQ Assay, a bias-controlled multiplex PCR, was used to amplify TCRbeta CDR3 regions from genomic DNA. The study's own analysis went as follows. Within the assay, amplification of reference gene primers was used to estimate how many nucleated cells each sample contained. To quantify the absolute abundance of each unique TCRbeta CDR3 rearrangement, sequence reads were collapsed and filtered. For each sample, productive Simpson clonality was calculated by taking the square root of Simpson's diversity index across productive rearrangements. TCRdb provides this immuneACCESS table in a form limited to in-frame rearrangements. Some clones are lacking; in checked studies, under half of them reflect an unresolved V gene, and why the rest are absent is not known. V, J and clone size are those of that table, while D and trimming were read from the DNA. Counted in this sample were some 180,000 clones; 88% of them appeared once. Clones ranked in the top ten supply roughly 1.9% of the sample.

The chain joins TRBV9 to TRBJ1-1; TRBD1 agrees with 8 junctional bases. The sample was peripheral blood. The sequence was obtained from a man aged 45-60 years who had recovered from COVID-19. The CDR3 corresponds to CASSPQGGFSTEAFF. The DNA sequence is TGTGCCAGCAGCCCACAGGGGGGCTTTAGTACTGAAGCTTTCTTT.